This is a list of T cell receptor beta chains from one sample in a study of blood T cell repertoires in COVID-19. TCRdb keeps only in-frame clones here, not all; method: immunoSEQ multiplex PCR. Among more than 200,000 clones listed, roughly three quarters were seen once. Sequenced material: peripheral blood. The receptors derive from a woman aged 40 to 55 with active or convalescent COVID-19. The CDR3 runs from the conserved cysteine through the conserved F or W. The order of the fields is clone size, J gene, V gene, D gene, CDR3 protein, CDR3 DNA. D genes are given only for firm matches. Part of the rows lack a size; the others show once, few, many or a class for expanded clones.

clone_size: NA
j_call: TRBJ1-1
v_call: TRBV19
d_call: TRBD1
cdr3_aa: CASSRTGAEAFF
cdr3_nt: TGTGCCAGTAGTAGGACAGGGGCTGAAGCTTTCTTT

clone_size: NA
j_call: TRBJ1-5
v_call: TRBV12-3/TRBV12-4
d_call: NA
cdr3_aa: CASSLANQPQHF
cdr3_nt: TGTGCCAGCAGTCTGGCTAATCAGCCCCAGCATTTT

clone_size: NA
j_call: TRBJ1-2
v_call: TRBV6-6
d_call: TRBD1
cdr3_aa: CASSSGTASFTF
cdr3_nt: TGTGCCAGCAGTTCCGGGACAGCATCTTTCACCTTC

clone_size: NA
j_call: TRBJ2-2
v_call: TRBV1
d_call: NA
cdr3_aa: CTTSGQVNIGELFF
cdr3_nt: TGCACAACCTCCGGACAGGTGAACATCGGGGAGCTGTTTTTT

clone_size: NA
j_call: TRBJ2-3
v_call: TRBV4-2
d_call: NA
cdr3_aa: CASGVNAKGILTDTQYF
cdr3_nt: TGTGCCAGTGGGGTCAACGCGAAGGGGATCCTCACAGATACGCAGTATTTT

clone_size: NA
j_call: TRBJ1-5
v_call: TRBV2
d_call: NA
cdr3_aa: CASSVRRENQPQHF
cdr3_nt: TGTGCCAGCAGTGTACGGAGAGAGAATCAGCCCCAGCATTTT

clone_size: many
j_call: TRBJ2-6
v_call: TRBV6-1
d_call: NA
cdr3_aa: CASSERGSGANVLTF
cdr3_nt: TGTGCCAGCAGTGAACGGGGGTCTGGGGCCAACGTCCTGACTTTC

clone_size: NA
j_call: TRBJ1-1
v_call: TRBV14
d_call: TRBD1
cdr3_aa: CASSQEGGWWTGANMNTEAFF
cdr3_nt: TGTGCCAGCAGCCAAGAGGGAGGGTGGTGGACAGGGGCTAATATGAACACTGAAGCTTTCTTT

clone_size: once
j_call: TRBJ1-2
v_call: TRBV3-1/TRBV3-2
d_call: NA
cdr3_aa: CASSQGTTRVFNYGYTF
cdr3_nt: TGTGCCAGCAGCCAAGGCACCACCCGGGTGTTTAACTATGGCTACACCTTC

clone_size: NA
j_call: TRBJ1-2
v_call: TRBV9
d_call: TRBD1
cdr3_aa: CASSADTGTGNYGYTF
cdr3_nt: TGTGCCAGCAGCGCCGACACCGGGACAGGGAACTATGGCTACACCTTC

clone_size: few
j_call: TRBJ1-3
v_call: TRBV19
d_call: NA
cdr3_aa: CASSRPGYGNTIYF
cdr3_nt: TGTGCCAGTAGTAGGCCCGGGTACGGAAACACCATATATTTT

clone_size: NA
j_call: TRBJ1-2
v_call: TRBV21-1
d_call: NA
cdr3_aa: CASSFRFAGSRKGYTF
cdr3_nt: TGTGCCAGCAGCTTTCGATTCGCAGGTTCTCGGAAGGGCTACACCTTC

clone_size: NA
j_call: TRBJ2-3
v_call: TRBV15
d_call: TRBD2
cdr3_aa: CATSRAPGTSGGGITDTQYF
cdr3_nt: TGTGCCACCAGCAGAGCCCCCGGGACTAGCGGGGGGGGGATCACAGATACGCAGTATTTT

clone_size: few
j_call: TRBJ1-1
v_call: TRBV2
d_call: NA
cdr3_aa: CAVPRGWENTEAFF
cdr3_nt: TGTGCCGTCCCGAGGGGGTGGGAGAACACTGAAGCTTTCTTT

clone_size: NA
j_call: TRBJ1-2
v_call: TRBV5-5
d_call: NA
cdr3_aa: CASSLAGGQNYGYTF
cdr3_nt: TGTGCCAGCAGCCTAGCCGGCGGCCAAAACTATGGCTACACCTTC

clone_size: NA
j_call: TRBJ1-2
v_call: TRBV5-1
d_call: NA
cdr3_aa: CASSLGTESYGYTF
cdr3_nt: TGCGCCAGCAGCTTGGGGACAGAATCCTATGGCTACACCTTC

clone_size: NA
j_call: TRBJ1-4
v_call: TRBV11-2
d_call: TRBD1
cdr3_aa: CASSFTQGRGTEKLFF
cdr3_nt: TGTGCCAGCAGCTTTACGCAAGGCAGGGGGACTGAAAAACTGTTTTTT

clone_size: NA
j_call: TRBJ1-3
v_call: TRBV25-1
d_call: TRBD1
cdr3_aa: CASSYSLGGASGNTIYF
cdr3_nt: TGTGCCAGCAGTTACTCCCTAGGGGGCGCTTCCGGAAACACCATATATTTT

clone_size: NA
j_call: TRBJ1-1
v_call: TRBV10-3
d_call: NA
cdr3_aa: CAISEIGEGEAFF
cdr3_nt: TGTGCCATCAGTGAAATAGGGGAAGGTGAAGCTTTCTTT

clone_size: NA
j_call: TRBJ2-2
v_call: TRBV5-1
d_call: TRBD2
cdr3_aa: CASSSGLAGGPAGELFF
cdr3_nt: TGCGCCAGCAGCTCTGGACTAGCGGGGGGCCCGGCCGGGGAGCTGTTTTTT

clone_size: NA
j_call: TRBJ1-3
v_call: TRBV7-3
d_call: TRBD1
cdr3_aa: CASSLTGGGGNTIYF
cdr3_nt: TGTGCCAGCAGCCTGACAGGGGGCGGTGGAAACACCATATATTTT

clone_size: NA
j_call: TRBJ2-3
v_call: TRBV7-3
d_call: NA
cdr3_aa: CASSLVGLGQDTQYF
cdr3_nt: TGTGCCAGCAGCTTAGTAGGGTTGGGGCAAGATACGCAGTATTTT

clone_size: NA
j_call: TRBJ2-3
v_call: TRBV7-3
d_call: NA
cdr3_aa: CASSSGTDTQYF
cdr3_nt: TGTGCCAGCAGCTCCGGCACAGATACGCAGTATTTT

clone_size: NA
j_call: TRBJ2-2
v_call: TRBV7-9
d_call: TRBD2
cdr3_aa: CASSPFGGGNTGELFF
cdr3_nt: TGTGCCAGCAGTCCGTTCGGCGGGGGGAACACCGGGGAGCTGTTTTTT

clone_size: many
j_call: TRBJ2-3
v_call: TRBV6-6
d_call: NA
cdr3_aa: CASSGGVGTDTQYF
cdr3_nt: TGTGCCAGCAGTGGAGGTGTGGGCACAGATACGCAGTATTTT

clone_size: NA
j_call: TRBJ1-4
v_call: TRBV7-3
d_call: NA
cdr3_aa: CASSLWPNEKLFF
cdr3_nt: TGTGCCAGCAGCTTATGGCCTAATGAAAAACTGTTTTTT

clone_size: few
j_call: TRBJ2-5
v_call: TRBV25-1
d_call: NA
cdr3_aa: CASRHSWETQYF
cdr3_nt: TGTGCCAGCAGGCATAGTTGGGAGACCCAGTACTTC

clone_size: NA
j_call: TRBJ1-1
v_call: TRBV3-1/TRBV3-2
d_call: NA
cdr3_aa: CASSQVSSLTANTEAFF
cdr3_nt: TGTGCCAGCAGCCAAGTATCCAGCCTGACAGCGAACACTGAAGCTTTCTTT

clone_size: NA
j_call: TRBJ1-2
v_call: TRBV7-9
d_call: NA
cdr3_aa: CASSFLRQAERTF
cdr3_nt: TGTGCCAGCAGCTTTCTGAGACAGGCCGAGCGCACCTTC

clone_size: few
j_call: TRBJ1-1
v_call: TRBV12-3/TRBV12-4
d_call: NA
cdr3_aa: CASSLVEATEAFF
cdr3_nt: TGTGCCAGCAGTTTGGTGGAGGCGACTGAAGCTTTCTTT

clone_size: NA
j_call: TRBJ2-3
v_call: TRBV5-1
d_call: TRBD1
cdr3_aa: CASSFGMGTDGTDTQYF
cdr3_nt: TGCGCCAGCAGCTTCGGGATGGGGACAGACGGCACAGATACGCAGTATTTT

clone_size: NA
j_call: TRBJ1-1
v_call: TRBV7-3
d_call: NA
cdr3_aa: CASSLTGQLNTEAFF
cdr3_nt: TGTGCCAGCAGCTTAACCGGACAGTTGAACACTGAAGCTTTCTTT

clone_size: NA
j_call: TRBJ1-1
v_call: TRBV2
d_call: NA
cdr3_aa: CASSEWAGGRVTEAFF
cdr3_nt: TGTGCCAGCAGTGAATGGGCAGGCGGGAGGGTCACTGAAGCTTTCTTT

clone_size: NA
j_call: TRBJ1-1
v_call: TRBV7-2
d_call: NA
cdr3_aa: CASSPMTVNTEAFF
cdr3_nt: TGTGCCAGCAGCCCGATGACAGTAAACACTGAAGCTTTCTTT

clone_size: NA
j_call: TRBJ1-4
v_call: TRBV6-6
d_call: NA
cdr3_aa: CASNPQGGEKLFF
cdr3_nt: TGTGCCAGCAACCCACAGGGCGGTGAAAAACTGTTTTTT

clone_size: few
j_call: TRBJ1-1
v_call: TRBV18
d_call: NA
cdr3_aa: CASSRNTGTEAFF
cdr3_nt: TGTGCCAGCTCTCGTAACACGGGGACTGAAGCTTTCTTT

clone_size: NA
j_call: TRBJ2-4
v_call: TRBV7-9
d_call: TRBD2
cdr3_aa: CASSPSGGAGKNIQYF
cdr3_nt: TGTGCCAGCAGCCCTAGCGGGGGGGCGGGCAAAAACATTCAGTACTTC

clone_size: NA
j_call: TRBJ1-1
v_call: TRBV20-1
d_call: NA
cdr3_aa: CSASRLDTEAFF
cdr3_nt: TGCAGTGCTAGTCGGTTGGACACTGAAGCTTTCTTT

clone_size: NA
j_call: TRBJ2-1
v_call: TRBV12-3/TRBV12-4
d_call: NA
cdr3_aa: CATGGGPYNEQFF
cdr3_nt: TGTGCCACCGGAGGGGGCCCCTACAATGAGCAGTTCTTC

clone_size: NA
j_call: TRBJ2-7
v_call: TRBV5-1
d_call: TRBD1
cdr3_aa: CASSSAGTGLDEQYF
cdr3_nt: TGCGCCAGCAGCTCCGCCGGGACAGGGTTGGACGAGCAGTACTTC

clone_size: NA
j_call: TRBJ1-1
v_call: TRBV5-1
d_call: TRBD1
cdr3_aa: CASSLQTGGHTEAFF
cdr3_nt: TGCGCCAGCAGCTTACAGACAGGGGGCCACACTGAAGCTTTCTTT

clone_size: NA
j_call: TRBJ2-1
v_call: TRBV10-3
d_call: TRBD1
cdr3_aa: CAISEYRGLGNEQFF
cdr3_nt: TGTGCCATCAGTGAGTACAGGGGGCTTGGCAATGAGCAGTTCTTC

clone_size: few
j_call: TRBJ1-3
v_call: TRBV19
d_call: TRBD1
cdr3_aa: CASSVQGAFGNTIYF
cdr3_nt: TGTGCCAGTAGCGTACAGGGGGCGTTTGGAAACACCATATATTTT

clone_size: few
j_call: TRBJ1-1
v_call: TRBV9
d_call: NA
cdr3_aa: CASSLRHSNTEAFF
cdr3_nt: TGTGCCAGCAGCCTCCGACATTCGAACACTGAAGCTTTCTTT

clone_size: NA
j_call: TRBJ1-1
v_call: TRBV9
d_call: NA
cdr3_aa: CASSPQGGGNTEAFF
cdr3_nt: TGTGCCAGCAGCCCTCAAGGGGGGGGAAACACTGAAGCTTTCTTT

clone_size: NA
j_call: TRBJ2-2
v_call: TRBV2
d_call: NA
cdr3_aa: CASKGRGNTGELFF
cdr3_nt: TGTGCCAGCAAGGGGCGGGGAAACACCGGGGAGCTGTTTTTT

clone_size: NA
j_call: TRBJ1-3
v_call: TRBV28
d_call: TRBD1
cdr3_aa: CASSPRTGGKNTIYF
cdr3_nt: TGTGCCAGCAGCCCCCGGACAGGGGGAAAGAACACCATATATTTT

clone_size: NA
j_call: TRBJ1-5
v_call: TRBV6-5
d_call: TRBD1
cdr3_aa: CASRDSLLNQPQHF
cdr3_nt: TGTGCCAGCCGGGACAGCCTTCTCAATCAGCCCCAGCATTTT

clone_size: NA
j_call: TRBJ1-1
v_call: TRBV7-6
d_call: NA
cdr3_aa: CASSSGLLNTEAFF
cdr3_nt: TGTGCCAGCAGCTCGGGACTATTGAACACTGAAGCTTTCTTT

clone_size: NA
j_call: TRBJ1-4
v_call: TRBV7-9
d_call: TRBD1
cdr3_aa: CASSLGQGVSTNEKLFF
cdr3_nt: TGTGCCAGCAGCTTGGGACAGGGGGTGTCAACTAATGAAAAACTGTTTTTT

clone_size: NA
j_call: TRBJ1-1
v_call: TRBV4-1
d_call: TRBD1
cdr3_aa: CASRRTGGPEAFF
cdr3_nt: TGCGCCAGCCGCCGGACAGGGGGCCCTGAAGCTTTCTTT

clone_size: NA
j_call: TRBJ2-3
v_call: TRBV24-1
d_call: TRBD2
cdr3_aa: CATSAGGADTQYF
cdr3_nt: TGTGCCACCAGTGCGGGGGGGGCAGATACGCAGTATTTT

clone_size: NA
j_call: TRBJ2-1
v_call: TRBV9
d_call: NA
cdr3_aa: CASSGWGDEQFF
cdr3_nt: TGTGCCAGCAGCGGCTGGGGCGATGAGCAGTTCTTC

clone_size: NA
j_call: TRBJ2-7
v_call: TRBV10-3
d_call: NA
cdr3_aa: CAISDKGAYEQYF
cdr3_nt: TGTGCCATCAGTGATAAGGGGGCCTACGAGCAGTACTTC

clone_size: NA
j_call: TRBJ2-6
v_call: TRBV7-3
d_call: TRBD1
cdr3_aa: CASSLGQAFNVLTF
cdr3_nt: TGTGCCAGCAGCTTGGGACAGGCCTTCAACGTCCTGACTTTC

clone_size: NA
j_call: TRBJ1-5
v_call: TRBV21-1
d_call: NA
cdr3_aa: CASSAPPGQESNQPQHF
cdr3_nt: TGTGCCAGCAGCGCTCCCCCGGGACAGGAAAGCAATCAGCCCCAGCATTTT

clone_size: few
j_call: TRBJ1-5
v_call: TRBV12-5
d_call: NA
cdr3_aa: CASGLVIGQGKSNQPQHF
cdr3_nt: TGTGCTAGTGGTTTGGTAATCGGCCAGGGGAAAAGCAATCAGCCCCAGCATTTT

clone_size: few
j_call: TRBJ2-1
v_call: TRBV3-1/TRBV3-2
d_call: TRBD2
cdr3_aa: CASSQLTSGLIYNEQFF
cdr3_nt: TGTGCCAGCAGCCAATTAACTAGCGGCCTCATATACAATGAGCAGTTCTTC

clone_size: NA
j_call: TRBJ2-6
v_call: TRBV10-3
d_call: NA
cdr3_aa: CAISESGATGANVLTF
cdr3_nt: TGTGCCATCAGTGAGTCGGGGGCTACTGGGGCCAACGTCCTGACTTTC